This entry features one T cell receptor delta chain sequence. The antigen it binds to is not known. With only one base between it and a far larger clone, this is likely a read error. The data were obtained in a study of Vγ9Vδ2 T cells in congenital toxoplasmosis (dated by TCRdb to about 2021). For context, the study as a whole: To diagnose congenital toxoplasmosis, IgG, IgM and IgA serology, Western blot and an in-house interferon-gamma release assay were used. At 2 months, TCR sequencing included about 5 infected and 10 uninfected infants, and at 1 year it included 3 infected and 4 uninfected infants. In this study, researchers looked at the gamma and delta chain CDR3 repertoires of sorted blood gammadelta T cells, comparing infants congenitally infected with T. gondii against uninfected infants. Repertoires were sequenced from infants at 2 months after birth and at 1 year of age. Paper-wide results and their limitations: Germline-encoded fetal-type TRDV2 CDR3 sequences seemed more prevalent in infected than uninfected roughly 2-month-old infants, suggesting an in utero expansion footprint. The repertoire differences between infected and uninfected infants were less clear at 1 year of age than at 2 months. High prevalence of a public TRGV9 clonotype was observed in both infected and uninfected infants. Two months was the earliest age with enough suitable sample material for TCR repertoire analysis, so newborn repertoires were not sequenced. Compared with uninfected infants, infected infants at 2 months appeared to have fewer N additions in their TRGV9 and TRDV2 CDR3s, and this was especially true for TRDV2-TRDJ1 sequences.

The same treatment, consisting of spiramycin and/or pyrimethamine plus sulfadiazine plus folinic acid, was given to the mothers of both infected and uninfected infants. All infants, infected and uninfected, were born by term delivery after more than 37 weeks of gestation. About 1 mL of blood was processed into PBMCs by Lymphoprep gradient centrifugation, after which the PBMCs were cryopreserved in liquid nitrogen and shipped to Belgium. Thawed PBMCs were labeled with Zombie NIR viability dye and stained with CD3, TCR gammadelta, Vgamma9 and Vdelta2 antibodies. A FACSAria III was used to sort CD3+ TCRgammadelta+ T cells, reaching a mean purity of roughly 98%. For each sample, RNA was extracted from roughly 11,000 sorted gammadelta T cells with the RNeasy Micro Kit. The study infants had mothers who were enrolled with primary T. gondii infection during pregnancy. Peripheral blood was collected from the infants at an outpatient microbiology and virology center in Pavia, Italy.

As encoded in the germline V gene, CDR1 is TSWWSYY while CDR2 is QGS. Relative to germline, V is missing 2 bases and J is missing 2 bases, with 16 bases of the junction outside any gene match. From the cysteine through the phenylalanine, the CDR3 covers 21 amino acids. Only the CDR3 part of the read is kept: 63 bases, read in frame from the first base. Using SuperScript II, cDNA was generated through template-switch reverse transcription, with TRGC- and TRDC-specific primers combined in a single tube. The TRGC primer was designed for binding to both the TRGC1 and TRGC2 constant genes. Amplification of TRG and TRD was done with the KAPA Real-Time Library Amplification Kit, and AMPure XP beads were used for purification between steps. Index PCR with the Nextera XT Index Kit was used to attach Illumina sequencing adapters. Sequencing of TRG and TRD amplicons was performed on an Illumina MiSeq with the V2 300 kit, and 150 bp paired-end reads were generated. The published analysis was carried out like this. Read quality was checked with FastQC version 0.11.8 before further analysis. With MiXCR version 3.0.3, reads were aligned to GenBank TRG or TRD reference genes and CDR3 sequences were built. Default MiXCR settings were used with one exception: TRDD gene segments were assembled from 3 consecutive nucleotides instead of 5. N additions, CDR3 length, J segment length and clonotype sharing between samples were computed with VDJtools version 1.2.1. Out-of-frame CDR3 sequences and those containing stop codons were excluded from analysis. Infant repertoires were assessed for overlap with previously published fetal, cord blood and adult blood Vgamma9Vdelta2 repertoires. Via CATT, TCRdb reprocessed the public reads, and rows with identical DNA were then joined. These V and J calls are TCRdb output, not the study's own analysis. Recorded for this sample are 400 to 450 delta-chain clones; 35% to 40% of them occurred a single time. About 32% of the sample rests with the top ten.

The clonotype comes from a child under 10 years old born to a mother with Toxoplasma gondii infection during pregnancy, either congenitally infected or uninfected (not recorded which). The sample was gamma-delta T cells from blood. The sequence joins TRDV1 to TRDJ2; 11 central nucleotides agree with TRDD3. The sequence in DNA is TGTGCTCTTGGGGAAAAGTCCCGACTGGGGGATAAGTCTGGGTTGACAGCACAACTCTTCTTT. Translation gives CALGEKSRLGDKSGLTAQLFF.